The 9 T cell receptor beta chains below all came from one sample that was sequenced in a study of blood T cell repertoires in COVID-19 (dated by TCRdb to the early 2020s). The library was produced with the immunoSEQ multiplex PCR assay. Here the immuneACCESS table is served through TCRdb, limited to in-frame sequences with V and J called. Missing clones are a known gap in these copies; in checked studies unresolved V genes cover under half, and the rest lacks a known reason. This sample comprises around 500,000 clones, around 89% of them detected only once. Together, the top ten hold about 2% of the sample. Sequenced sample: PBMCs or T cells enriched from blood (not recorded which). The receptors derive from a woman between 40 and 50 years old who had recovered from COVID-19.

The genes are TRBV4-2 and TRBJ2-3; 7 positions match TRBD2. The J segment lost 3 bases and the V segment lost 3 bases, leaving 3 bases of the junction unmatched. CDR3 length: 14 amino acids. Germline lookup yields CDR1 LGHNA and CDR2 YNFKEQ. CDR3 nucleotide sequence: TGTGCCAGCAGCCAGCCCGGGAGGACAGATACGCAGTATTTT. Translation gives CASSQPGRTDTQYF.

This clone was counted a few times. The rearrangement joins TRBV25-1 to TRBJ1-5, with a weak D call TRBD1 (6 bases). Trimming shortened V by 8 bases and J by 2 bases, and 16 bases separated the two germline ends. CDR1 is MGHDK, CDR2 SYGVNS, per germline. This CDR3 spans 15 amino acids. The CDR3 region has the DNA TGTGCCAGCTCGGGGGGGGGCTGGGGCAATCAGCCCCAGCATTTT. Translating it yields CASSGGGWGNQPQHF.

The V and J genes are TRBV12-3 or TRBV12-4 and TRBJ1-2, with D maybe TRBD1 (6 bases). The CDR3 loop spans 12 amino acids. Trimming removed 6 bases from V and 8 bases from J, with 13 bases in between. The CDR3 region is CASRPGDRGYTF. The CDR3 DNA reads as TGTGCCAGCAGGCCAGGGGATAGGGGCTACACCTTC.

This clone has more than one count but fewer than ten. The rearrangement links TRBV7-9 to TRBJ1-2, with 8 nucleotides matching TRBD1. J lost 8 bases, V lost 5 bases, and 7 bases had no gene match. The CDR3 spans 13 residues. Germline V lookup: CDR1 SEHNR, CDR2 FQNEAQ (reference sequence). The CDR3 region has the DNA TGTGCCAGCAGCCCTGACAGGGGCGGCGGCTACACCTTC. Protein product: CASSPDRGGGYTF.

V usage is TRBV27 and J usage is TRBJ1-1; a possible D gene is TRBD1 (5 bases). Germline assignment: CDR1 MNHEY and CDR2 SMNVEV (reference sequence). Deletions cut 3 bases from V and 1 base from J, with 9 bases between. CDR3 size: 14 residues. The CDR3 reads CASSFGQTNTEAFF. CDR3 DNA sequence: TGTGCCAGCAGTTTCGGACAAACGAACACTGAAGCTTTCTTT.

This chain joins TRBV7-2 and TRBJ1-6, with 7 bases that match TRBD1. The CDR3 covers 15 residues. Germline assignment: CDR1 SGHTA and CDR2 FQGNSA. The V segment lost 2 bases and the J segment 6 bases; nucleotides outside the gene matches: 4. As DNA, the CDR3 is TGTGCCAGCAGCTTAAGAGGGACAGTTAATTCACCCCTCCACTTT. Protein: CASSLRGTVNSPLHF.

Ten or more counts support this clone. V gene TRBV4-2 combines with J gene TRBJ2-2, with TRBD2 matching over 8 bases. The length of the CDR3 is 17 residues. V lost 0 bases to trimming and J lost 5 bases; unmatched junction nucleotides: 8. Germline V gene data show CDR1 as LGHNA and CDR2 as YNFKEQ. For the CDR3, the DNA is TGTGCCAGCAGCCAAGAAATTGCGGGAGGATCGACCGGGGAGCTGTTTTTT. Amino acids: CASSQEIAGGSTGELFF.

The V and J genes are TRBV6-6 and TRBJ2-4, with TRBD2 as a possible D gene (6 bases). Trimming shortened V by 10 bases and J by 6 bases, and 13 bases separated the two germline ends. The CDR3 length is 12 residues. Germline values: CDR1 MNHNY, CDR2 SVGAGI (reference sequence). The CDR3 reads CATRRDLNIQYF. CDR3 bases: TGTGCCACTCGGAGGGACTTAAACATTCAGTACTTC.

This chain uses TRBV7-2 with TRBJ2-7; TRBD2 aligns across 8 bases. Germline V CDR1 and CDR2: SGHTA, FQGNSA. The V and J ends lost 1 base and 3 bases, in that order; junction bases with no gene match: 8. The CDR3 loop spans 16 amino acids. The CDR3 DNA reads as TGTGCCAGCAGCTTAGGGGTTAGCGGGATGTACTACGAGCAGTACTTC. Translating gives CASSLGVSGMYYEQYF.